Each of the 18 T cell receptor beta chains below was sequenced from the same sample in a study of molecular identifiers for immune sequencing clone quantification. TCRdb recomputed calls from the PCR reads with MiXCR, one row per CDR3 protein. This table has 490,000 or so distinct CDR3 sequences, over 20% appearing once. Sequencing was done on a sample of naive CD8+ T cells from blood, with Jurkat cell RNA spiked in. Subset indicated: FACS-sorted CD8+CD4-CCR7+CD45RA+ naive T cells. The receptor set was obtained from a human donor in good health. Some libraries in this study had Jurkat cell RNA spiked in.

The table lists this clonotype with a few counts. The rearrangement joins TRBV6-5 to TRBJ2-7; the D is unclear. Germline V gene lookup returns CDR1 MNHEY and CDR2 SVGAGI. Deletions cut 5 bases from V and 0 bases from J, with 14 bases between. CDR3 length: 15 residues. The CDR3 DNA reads TGTGCCAGCAGTACCCGGGCCGCGAGCTCCTACGAGCAGTACTTC. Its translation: CASSTRAASSYEQYF.

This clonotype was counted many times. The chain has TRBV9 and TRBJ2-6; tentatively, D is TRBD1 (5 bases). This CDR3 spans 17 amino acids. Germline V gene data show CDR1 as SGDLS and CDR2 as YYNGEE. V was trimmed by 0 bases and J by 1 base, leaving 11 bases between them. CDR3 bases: TGTGCCAGCAGCGTAGACAGGCATGGTTCTGGGGCCAACGTCCTGACTTTC. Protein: CASSVDRHGSGANVLTF.

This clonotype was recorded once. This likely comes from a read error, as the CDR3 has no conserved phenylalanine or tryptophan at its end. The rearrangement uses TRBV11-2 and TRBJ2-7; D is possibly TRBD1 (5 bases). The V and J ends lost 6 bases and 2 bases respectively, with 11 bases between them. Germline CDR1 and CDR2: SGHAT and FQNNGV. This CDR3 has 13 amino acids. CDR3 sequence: CASSSPTAYEQYL. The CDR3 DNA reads TGTGCCAGCAGTTCCCCGACAGCCTACGAGCAGTACCTC.

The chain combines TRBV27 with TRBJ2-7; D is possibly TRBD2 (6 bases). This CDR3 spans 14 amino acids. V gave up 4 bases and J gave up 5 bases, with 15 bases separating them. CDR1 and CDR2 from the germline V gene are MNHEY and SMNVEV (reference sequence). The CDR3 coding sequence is TGTGCCAGCAGTTACTCAGGGACTGGCCACGAGCAGTACTTC. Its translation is CASSYSGTGHEQYF.

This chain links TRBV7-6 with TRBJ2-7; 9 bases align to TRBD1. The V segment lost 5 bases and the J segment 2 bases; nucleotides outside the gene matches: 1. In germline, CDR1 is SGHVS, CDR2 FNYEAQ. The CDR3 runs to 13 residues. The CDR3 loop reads CASSHRGPYEQYF. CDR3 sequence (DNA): TGTGCCAGCAGCCACAGGGGGCCCTACGAGCAGTACTTC. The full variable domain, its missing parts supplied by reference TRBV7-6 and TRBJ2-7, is GAGVSQSPRYKVTKRGQDVALRCDPISGHVSLYWYRQALGQGPEFLTYFNYEAQQDKSGLPNDRFSAERPEGSISTLTIQRTEQRDSAMYRCASSHRGPYEQYFGPGTRLTVT.

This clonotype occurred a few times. Written as DNA, the CDR3 is TGTGCCGACTATTGGGGGAATTCCTACGAGCAGTACTTC. It codes for CADYWGNSYEQYF. This sequence joins TRBV24-1 and TRBJ2-7; possibly TRBD1 or TRBD2 for D (5 bases each). The germline CDR1 and CDR2 sequences are KGHDR and SFDVKD. The CDR3 runs to 13 residues. Between the trimmed V and J ends, which lost 12 bases and 1 base, there was a span of 15 bases.

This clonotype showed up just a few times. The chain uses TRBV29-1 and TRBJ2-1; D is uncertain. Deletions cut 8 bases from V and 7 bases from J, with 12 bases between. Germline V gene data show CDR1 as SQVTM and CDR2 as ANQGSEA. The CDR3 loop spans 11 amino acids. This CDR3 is CSLLSLNEQFF. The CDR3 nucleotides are TGCAGCCTCTTGTCCCTAAATGAGCAGTTCTTC.

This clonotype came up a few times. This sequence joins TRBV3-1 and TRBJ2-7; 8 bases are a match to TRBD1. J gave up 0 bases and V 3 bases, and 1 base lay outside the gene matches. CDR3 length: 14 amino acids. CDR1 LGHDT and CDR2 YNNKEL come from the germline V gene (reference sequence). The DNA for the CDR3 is TGTGCCAGCAGCCAGGGACAGGACTCCTACGAGCAGTACTTC. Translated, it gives CASSQGQDSYEQYF.

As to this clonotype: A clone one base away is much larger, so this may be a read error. For the CDR3, the DNA is TGCGCCAGCAGCCAAGCAAGGTTAACCGGGGGGCTGTTTTTT. Its protein is CASSQARLTGGLFF. The J gene is TRBJ2-2, the V gene TRBV4-3; the D gene is possibly TRBD2 (6 bases). In germline, CDR1 is LGHNA, CDR2 YSLEER. This CDR3 has 14 amino acids.

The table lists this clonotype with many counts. CDR3 sequence: CASSLMGGEQYF. CDR3 DNA sequence: TGTGCCAGCAGCTTAATGGGGGGCGAGCAGTACTTC. The V gene is TRBV13, the J gene TRBJ2-7; a weak D match, TRBD2 (6 bases). Germline V gene data show CDR1 as PRHDT and CDR2 as FYEKMQ (reference sequence). Trimming took off 2 bases at V and 6 bases at J, with 8 bases between the two ends. CDR3 size: 12 residues. Full variable domain (outside the CDR3, taken from reference TRBV13 and TRBJ2-7): AAGVIQSPRHLIKEKRETATLKCYPIPRHDTVYWYQQGPGQDPQFLISFYEKMQSDKGSIPDRFSAQQFSDYHSELNMSSLELGDSALYFCASSLMGGEQYFGPGTRLTVT.

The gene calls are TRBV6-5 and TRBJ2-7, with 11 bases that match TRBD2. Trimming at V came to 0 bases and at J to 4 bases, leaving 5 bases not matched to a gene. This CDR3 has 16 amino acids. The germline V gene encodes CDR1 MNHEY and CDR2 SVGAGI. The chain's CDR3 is CASSYSTSGVQYEQYF. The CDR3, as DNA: TGTGCCAGCAGTTACTCGACTAGCGGGGTACAATACGAGCAGTACTTC.

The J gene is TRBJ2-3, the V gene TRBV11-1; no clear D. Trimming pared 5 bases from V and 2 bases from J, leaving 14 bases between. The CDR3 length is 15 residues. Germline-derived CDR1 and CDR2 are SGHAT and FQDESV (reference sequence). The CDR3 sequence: CASSPPGRYTDTQYF. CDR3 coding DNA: TGTGCCAGCAGCCCCCCCGGGCGATACACAGATACGCAGTATTTT.

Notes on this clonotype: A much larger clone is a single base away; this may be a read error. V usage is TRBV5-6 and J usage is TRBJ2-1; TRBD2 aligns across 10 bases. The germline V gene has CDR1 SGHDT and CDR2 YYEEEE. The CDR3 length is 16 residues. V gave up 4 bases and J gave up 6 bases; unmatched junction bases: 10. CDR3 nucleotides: TGTGCCAGCAGCGCCGAAGCTAGCGGGAGTTCCAATGAGCAGTTCTTC. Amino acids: CASSAEASGSSNEQFF.

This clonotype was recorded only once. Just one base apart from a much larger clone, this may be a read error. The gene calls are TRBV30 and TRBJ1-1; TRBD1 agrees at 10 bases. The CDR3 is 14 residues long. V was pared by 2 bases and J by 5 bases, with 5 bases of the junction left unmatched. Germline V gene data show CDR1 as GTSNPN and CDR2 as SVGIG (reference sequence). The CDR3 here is CAWSTTGGRTEAFF. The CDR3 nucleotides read TGTGCCTGGAGTACGACAGGGGGCCGGACTGAAGCTTTCTTT.

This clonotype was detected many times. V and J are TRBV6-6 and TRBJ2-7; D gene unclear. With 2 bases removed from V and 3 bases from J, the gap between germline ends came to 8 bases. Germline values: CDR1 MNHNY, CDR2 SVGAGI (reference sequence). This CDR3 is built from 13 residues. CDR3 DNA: TGTGCCAGCAGTTACACGGAAAACTACGAGCAGTACTTC. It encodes CASSYTENYEQYF.

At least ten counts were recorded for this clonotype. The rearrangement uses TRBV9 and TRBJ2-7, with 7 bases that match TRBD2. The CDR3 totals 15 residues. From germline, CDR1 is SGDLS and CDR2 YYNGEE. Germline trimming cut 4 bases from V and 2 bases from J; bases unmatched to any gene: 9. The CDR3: CASSPGPGTTYEQYF. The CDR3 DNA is TGTGCCAGCAGCCCAGGGCCCGGGACTACCTACGAGCAGTACTTC.

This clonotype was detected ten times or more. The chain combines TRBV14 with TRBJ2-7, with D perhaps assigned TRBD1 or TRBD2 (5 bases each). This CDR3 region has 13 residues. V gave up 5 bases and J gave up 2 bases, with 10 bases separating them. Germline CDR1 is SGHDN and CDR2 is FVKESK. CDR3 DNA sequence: TGTGCCAGCAGCTCCGGGGCCACCTACGAGCAGTACTTC. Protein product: CASSSGATYEQYF.

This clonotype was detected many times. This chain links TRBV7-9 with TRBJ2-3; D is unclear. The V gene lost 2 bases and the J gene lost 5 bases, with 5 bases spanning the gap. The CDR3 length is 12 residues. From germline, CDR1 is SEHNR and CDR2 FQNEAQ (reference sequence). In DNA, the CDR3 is TGTGCCAGCAGCTTACCGCGAGATACGCAGTATTTT. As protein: CASSLPRDTQYF. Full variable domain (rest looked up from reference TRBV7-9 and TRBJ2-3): DTGVSQNPRHKITKRGQNVTFRCDPISEHNRLYWYRQTLGQGPEFLTYFQNEAQLEKSRLLSDRFSAERPKGSFSTLEIQRTEQGDSAMYLCASSLPRDTQYFGPGTRLTVL.